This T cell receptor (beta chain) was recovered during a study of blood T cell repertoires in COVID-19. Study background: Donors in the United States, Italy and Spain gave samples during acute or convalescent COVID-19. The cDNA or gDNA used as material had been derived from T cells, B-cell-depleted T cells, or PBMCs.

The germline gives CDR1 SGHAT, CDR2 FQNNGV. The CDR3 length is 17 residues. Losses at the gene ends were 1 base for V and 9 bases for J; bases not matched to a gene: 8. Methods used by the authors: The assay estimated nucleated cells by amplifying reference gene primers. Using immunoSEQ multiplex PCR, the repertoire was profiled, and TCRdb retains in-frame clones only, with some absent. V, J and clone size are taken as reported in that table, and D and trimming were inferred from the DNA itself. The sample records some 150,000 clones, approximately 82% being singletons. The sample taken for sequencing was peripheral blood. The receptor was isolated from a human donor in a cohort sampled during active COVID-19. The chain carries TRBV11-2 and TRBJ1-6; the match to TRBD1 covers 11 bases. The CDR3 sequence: CASSLAVPGQGGSPLHF. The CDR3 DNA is TGTGCCAGCAGCTTAGCGGTTCCGGGACAGGGGGGTTCACCCCTCCACTTT.